The 20 T cell receptor beta chains reported below all come from one sample, sequenced in a study of blood T cell repertoires in COVID-19. Only in-frame clones appear in the TCRdb table, and some are missing; sequencing was by immunoSEQ multiplex PCR. This table holds 81,000 or so clones, around 92% found once. Sample: peripheral blood. The receptors here all came from a woman aged 55-70 years with active COVID-19.

This chain links TRBV11-3 with TRBJ2-7, with D possibly being TRBD2 (7 bases). Germline values: CDR1 SGHNT, CDR2 YENEEA. Trimming removed 8 bases from V and 3 bases from J, with 17 bases in between. The length of the CDR3 is 14 residues. The CDR3 coding sequence is TGTGCCAGCGCGAAGGGGGGGGCCATCTACGAGCAGTACTTC. As protein: CASAKGGAIYEQYF.

In this sample, this clone turned up once. The chain couples TRBV7-2 to TRBJ2-5, with a possible D match to TRBD2 (5 bases). In germline, CDR1 is SGHTA, CDR2 FQGNSA. Trimming cost V 1 base and J 5 bases, with 11 bases left between them. The length of the CDR3 is 14 residues. CDR3 sequence (DNA): TGTGCCAGCAGCTTAGTTGGTCCGGGGGAGACCCAGTACTTC. Protein sequence: CASSLVGPGETQYF.

The rearrangement links TRBV7-2 to TRBJ2-7; D perhaps matches TRBD2 (5 bases). Germline values: CDR1 SGHTA, CDR2 FQGNSA. Trimming cost V 1 base and J 6 bases, with 10 bases left between them. The CDR3 covers 13 residues. The CDR3 coding sequence is TGTGCCAGCAGCTTAGTGAGGGCAGGCGAGCAGTACTTC. Translated, it gives CASSLVRAGEQYF.

CDR3 loop: CASSLEKEQYF. For the CDR3, the DNA is TGCGCCAGCAGCTTAGAGAAGGAGCAGTACTTC. The V call is TRBV5-1, the J call TRBJ2-7; D is ambiguous. The ends were cut back, 2 bases at V and 7 bases at J, with 7 bases in the middle. This CDR3 has 11 residues. Germline CDR1 is SGHRS and CDR2 is YFSETQ.

The chain employs TRBV5-1 and TRBJ1-2; D not certain. Per the germline V gene, CDR1 is SGHRS and CDR2 is YFSETQ. Trimming stripped 5 bases from V and 0 bases from J, with 8 bases between. This CDR3 has 13 amino acids. For the CDR3, the DNA is TGCGCCAGCAGGAAGGACTCTAACTATGGCTACACCTTC. Translating it yields CASRKDSNYGYTF. Full variable domain (outside the CDR3, taken from reference TRBV5-1 and TRBJ1-2): KAGVTQTPRYLIKTRGQQVTLSCSPISGHRSVSWYQQTPGQGLQFLFEYFSETQRNKGNFPGRFSGRQFSNSRSEMNVSTLELGDSALYLCASRKDSNYGYTFGSGTRLTVV.

The chain employs TRBV6-2 or TRBV6-3 and TRBJ2-3, with 10 bases lining up with TRBD2. Trimming cost V 2 bases and J 4 bases; bases outside gene matches: 9. CDR3 length: 17 residues. The V gene's germline CDR1 is MNHEY and CDR2 SVGEGT. In DNA form, the CDR3 reads TGTGCCAGCAGTTACAAGCGGGGGGGCAACGAGGCAGATACGCAGTATTTT. Its protein product is CASSYKRGGNEADTQYF.

The chain combines TRBV30 with TRBJ2-7, with 8 bases lining up with TRBD1. The CDR3 runs to 14 residues. V lost 3 bases, J lost 2 bases, and 6 bases stayed unmatched. Germline assignment: CDR1 GTSNPN and CDR2 SVGIG (reference sequence). The CDR3 protein is CAWRPPGGTYEQYF. DNA for the CDR3: TGTGCCTGGAGGCCCCCAGGGGGCACCTACGAGCAGTACTTC.

V gene TRBV7-9 combines with J gene TRBJ2-3; 13 nucleotides match TRBD2. Unmatched junction bases numbered 3, after V lost 3 bases and J lost 0 bases. Germline loops: CDR1 SEHNR, CDR2 FQNEAQ (reference sequence). CDR3 size: 17 residues. In nucleotides, the CDR3 is TGTGCCAGCAGCTTGGGACTAGCGGGATATAGCACAGATACGCAGTATTTT. It translates to CASSLGLAGYSTDTQYF.

V gene TRBV28 combines with J gene TRBJ2-2; TRBD2 matches at 8 bases. V lost 6 bases to trimming and J lost 6 bases; unmatched junction nucleotides: 12. Per germline, CDR1 MDHEN and CDR2 SYDVKM. The CDR3 consists of 16 residues. CDR3 DNA sequence: TGTGCCAGCAGCCCGGGGGGGGCGGGAGCTTCCGGGGAGCTGTTTTTT. Translating it yields CASSPGGAGASGELFF.

The J gene is TRBJ2-3, the V gene TRBV11-2, with 10 bases that match TRBD2. The V segment lost 2 bases and the J segment 5 bases; nucleotides outside the gene matches: 16. In germline, CDR1 is SGHAT, CDR2 FQNNGV. There are 19 residues in the CDR3. CDR3 nucleotides: TGTGCCAGCAGCTTACTCAAAGGGACCCTAGCGGGAGAGGTAGATACGCAGTATTTT. Protein: CASSLLKGTLAGEVDTQYF.

V and J are TRBV3-1 (or the pseudogene TRBV3-2) and TRBJ1-6, with D hard to call. V was trimmed by 6 bases and J by 0 bases, leaving 9 bases between them. The CDR3 runs to 15 residues. CDR1 and CDR2 from the germline V gene are LGHDT and YNNKEL (reference sequence). The CDR3 loop reads CASRSNSSYNSPLHF. In nucleotides, the CDR3 is TGTGCCAGCAGGAGCAATAGCTCCTATAATTCACCCCTCCACTTT.

The table lists this clone with a count of one. The chain joins TRBV28 to TRBJ2-3, with D maybe TRBD2 (8 bases). The CDR3 totals 17 residues. The germline gives CDR1 MDHEN, CDR2 SYDVKM. V dropped 4 bases and J dropped 3 bases, with 20 bases sitting between them. The CDR3 DNA sequence: TGTGCCAGCAGTTCTCCGTCCGGGAGGGGGCGGACAGATACGCAGTATTTT. As protein: CASSSPSGRGRTDTQYF. The whole variable domain, filled in from reference TRBV28 and TRBJ2-3, reads DVKVTQSSRYLVKRTGEKVFLECVQDMDHENMFWYRQDPGLGLRLIYFSYDVKMKEKGDIPEGYSVSREKKERFSLILESASTNQTSMYLCASSSPSGRGRTDTQYFGPGTRLTVL.

This clone has just one count. The chain is built from TRBV27 and TRBJ1-5; D is ambiguous. Germline V gene data show CDR1 as MNHEY and CDR2 as SMNVEV (reference sequence). This CDR3 comprises 11 residues. The ends were cut back, 8 bases at V and 12 bases at J, with 14 bases in the middle. The CDR3 nucleotides read TGTGCCAGCCTTAACGGGAGGGTCCAGCATTTT. Translation gives CASLNGRVQHF.

The genes are TRBV5-1 and TRBJ2-1; unclear D gene. Between the trimmed V and J ends, which lost 1 base and 0 bases, there was a span of 5 bases. Germline CDR1 is SGHRS and CDR2 is YFSETQ. The CDR3 consists of 14 residues. The CDR3 DNA reads TGCGCCAGCAGCTTGACGGTCTCCTACAATGAGCAGTTCTTC. Residues: CASSLTVSYNEQFF. Filled out from reference TRBV5-1 and TRBJ2-1, the complete variable domain reads KAGVTQTPRYLIKTRGQQVTLSCSPISGHRSVSWYQQTPGQGLQFLFEYFSETQRNKGNFPGRFSGRQFSNSRSEMNVSTLELGDSALYLCASSLTVSYNEQFFGPGTRLTVL.

The chain employs TRBV11-3 and TRBJ2-2; tentatively, D is TRBD2 (5 bases). There are 13 residues in the CDR3. The V gene lost 5 bases and the J gene lost 5 bases, with 9 bases spanning the gap. Germline loops: CDR1 SGHNT, CDR2 YENEEA. CDR3 nucleotide sequence: TGTGCCAGCAGCCGACTAACGACCGGGGAGCTGTTTTTT. Amino acids: CASSRLTTGELFF.

This sequence joins TRBV28 and TRBJ2-7; the match to TRBD1 covers 7 bases. Germline V CDR1 and CDR2: MDHEN, SYDVKM. The CDR3 has 12 amino acids. The J segment lost 4 bases and the V segment lost 5 bases, leaving 2 bases of the junction unmatched. Written as DNA, the CDR3 is TGTGCCAGCAGTCGGACAGGTTACGAGCAGTACTTC. This sequence encodes CASSRTGYEQYF. The whole variable domain, filled in from reference TRBV28 and TRBJ2-7, reads DVKVTQSSRYLVKRTGEKVFLECVQDMDHENMFWYRQDPGLGLRLIYFSYDVKMKEKGDIPEGYSVSREKKERFSLILESASTNQTSMYLCASSRTGYEQYFGPGTRLTVT.

The V and J genes are TRBV11-3 and TRBJ2-2; D is perhaps TRBD2 (6 bases). The germline V gene encodes CDR1 SGHNT and CDR2 YENEEA. CDR3 length: 16 residues. V was clipped by 1 base and J by 4 bases, with 13 bases between them. The CDR3 is CASSLVFGSGTGELFF. CDR3 DNA sequence: TGTGCCAGCAGCTTAGTGTTCGGGAGCGGCACCGGGGAGCTGTTTTTT. The variable domain in full, completed from reference TRBV11-3 and TRBJ2-2, reads EAGVVQSPRYKIIEKKQPVAFWCNPISGHNTLYWYLQNLGQGPELLIRYENEEAVDDSQLPKDRFSAERLKGVDSTLKIQPAELGDSAVYLCASSLVFGSGTGELFFGEGSRLTVL.

V usage is TRBV24-1 and J usage is TRBJ2-5; 7 bases are a match to TRBD1. Trimming took 4 bases from V and 4 from J; bases not matched to a gene: 11. Germline CDR1 and CDR2: KGHDR and SFDVKD. The CDR3 sequence is 16 residues long. CDR3 protein: CATSDKTRTGVETQYF. The CDR3 DNA reads TGTGCCACCAGTGACAAAACAAGAACAGGGGTAGAGACCCAGTACTTC.

J is TRBJ1-2 and V is TRBV9; 9 bases are shared with TRBD1. Germline CDR1 reads SGDLS; CDR2 reads YYNGEE. This CDR3 region has 13 residues. V was pared by 0 bases and J by 7 bases, with 1 base of the junction left unmatched. CDR3 sequence reads: CASSVDRGLGYTF. The CDR3 DNA sequence: TGTGCCAGCAGCGTAGACAGGGGGCTTGGCTACACCTTC.

This chain joins TRBV5-4 and TRBJ1-1; the match to TRBD1 covers 8 bases. Germline values: CDR1 SGHNT, CDR2 YYREEE (reference sequence). J was trimmed by 5 bases and V by 7 bases; bases with no gene match: 1. The CDR3 contains 11 residues. The CDR3 is CASHRGTEAFF. The CDR3 DNA sequence: TGTGCCAGCCACAGGGGGACTGAAGCTTTCTTT.